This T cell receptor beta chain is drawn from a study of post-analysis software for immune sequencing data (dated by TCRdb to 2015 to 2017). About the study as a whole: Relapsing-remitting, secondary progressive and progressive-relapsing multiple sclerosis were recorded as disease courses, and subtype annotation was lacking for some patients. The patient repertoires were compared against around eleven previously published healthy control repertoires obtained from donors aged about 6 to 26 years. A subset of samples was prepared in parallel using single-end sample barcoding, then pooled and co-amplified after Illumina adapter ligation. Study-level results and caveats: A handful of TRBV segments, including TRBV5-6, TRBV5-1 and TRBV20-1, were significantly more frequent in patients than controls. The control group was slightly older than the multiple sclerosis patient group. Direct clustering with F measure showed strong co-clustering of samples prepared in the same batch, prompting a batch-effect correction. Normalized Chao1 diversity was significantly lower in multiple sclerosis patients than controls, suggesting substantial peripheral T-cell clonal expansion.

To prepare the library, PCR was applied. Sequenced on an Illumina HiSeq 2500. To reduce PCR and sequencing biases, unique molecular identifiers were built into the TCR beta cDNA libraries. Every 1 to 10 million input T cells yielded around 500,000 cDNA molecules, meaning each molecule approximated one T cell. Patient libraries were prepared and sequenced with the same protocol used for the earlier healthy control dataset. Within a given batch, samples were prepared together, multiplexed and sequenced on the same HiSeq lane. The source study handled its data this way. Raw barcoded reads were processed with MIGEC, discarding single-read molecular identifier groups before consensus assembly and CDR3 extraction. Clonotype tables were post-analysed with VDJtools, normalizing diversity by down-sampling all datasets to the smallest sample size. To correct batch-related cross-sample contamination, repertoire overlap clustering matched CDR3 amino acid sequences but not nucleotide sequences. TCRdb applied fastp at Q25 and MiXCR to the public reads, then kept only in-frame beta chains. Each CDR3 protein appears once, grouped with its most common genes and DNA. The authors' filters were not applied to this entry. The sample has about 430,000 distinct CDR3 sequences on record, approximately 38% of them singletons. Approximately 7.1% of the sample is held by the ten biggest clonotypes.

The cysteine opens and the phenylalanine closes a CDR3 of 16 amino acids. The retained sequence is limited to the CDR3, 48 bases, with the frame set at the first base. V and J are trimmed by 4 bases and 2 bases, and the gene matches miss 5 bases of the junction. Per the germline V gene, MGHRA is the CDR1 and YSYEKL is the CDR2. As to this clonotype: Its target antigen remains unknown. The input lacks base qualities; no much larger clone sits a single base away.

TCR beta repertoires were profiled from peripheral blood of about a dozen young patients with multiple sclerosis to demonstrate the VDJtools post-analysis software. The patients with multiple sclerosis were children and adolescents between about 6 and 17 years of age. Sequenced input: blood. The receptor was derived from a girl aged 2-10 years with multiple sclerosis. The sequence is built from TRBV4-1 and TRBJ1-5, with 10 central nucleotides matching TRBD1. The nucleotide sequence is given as TGCGCCAGCAGCCCTCATGGACAGGGGGGCAATCAGCCCCAGCATTTT. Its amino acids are CASSPHGQGGNQPQHF.